What follows are 7 T cell receptor beta chains derived from one specimen sequenced in a study of blood T cell repertoires in COVID-19. Measured with immunoSEQ multiplex PCR; TCRdb has only the in-frame clones, and not every one. The sample consists of approximately 160,000 clones, roughly four fifths of them appearing once. Sample: peripheral blood. The receptors were sampled from a human donor in a cohort sampled during active COVID-19.

This clone has just a few counts. Within the sample, other DNA sequences also encode this same CDR3. V gene TRBV9 combines with J gene TRBJ2-3; TRBD1 agrees at 7 bases. This CDR3 region has 17 residues. J gave up 3 bases and V 0 bases, and 10 bases lay outside the gene matches. Per germline, CDR1 SGDLS and CDR2 YYNGEE. CDR3 region: CASSVESAGGSTDTQYF. The CDR3 region has the DNA TGTGCCAGCAGCGTAGAGAGTGCAGGGGGAAGTACAGATACGCAGTATTTT. Full variable domain (missing parts from reference TRBV9 and TRBJ2-3): DSGVTQTPKHLITATGQRVTLRCSPRSGDLSVYWYQQSLDQGLQFLIQYYNGEERAKGNILERFSAQQFPDLHSELNLSSLELGDSALYFCASSVESAGGSTDTQYFGPGTRLTVL.

CDR3 DNA sequence: TGTGCCAGCAGTGTGCCACAGGGGGAAGCTTTCTTT. Protein: CASSVPQGEAFF. J is TRBJ1-1 and V is TRBV25-1, with TRBD1 matching 7 bases. The trim removed 4 bases at V and 8 bases at J, leaving 4 bases unmatched. The CDR3 contains 12 residues. CDR1 is MGHDK and CDR2 is SYGVNS in the germline V gene.

The count of this clone is one. The chain couples TRBV28 to TRBJ2-3; weak D call: TRBD1 (6 bases). Germline CDR1 is MDHEN and CDR2 is SYDVKM. CDR3 size: 14 residues. Trimming removed 6 bases from V and 2 bases from J, with 12 bases in between. The CDR3 loop reads CASRQGHNTDTQYF. CDR3 bases: TGTGCCAGCAGGCAGGGACACAACACAGATACGCAGTATTTT.

The CDR3: CAISRPGENEQFF. CDR3 in DNA: TGTGCCATCAGTCGCCCCGGGGAAAATGAGCAGTTCTTC. The chain carries TRBV10-3 and TRBJ2-1; a weak D match, TRBD2 (5 bases). The germline gives CDR1 ENHRY, CDR2 SYGVKD. V shed 5 bases and J shed 7 bases, with 12 bases lying between them. This CDR3 contains 13 residues.

This clone was seen only a few times. V gene TRBV11-2 combines with J gene TRBJ1-5, with 8 bases fitting TRBD1. The CDR3 length is 15 residues. Germline V lookup: CDR1 SGHAT, CDR2 FQNNGV. V shed 4 bases, J shed 5 bases, and the junction held 7 bases outside the gene matches. The chain's CDR3 is CASSSQPGQDQPQHF. CDR3 nucleotide sequence: TGTGCCAGCAGCTCGCAACCGGGACAGGATCAGCCCCAGCATTTT.

This sequence joins TRBV27 and TRBJ2-7; possibly TRBD1 for D (5 bases). Germline V gives CDR1 MNHEY, CDR2 SMNVEV (reference sequence). This CDR3 has 15 amino acids. V lost 5 bases, J lost 2 bases, and 16 bases lay in between. Written as DNA, the CDR3 is TGTGCCAGCAGTGCCAGGGCCTACTACGCCTACGAGCAGTACTTC. Amino acids: CASSARAYYAYEQYF.

The V gene is TRBV18, the J gene TRBJ2-3; tentative D call: TRBD1 (6 bases). The germline gives CDR1 KGHSH, CDR2 LQKENI. The V end lost 3 bases, the J end lost 6 bases, and 16 bases lay between the germline ends. This CDR3 region has 15 residues. This CDR3 reads CASSPTGTTPDTQYF. In DNA, the CDR3 is TGTGCCAGCTCACCGACAGGTACCACCCCCGATACGCAGTATTTT.